This T cell receptor (beta chain) was captured by sequencing in a study of CD8 T cells in Susac syndrome. Roughly 0.45 to 1 ug RNA was reverse transcribed with random hexamers. Amplification of TCR beta CDR3 used immunoSEQ multiplex PCR across 54 Vbeta and 13 Jbeta. One entry per CDR3 protein results from TCRdb running MiXCR on the immunoSEQ multiplex PCR reads. Of 50,000 or so distinct CDR3 sequences listed, 93% are singletons. The V and J ends lost 2 bases and 5 bases, in that order; junction bases with no gene match: 11. This CDR3 contains 17 residues. Germline-derived CDR1 and CDR2 are PRHDT and FYEKMQ (reference sequence).

This chain uses TRBV13 with TRBJ2-1; TRBD2 agrees at 8 bases. Sequenced input: CD8+ T cells from PBMCs. The source of this sequence is a human donor with multiple sclerosis. CDR3 sequence reads: CASSLSVSAGVDNEQFF. The CDR3 bases are TGTGCCAGCAGCTTATCCGTCTCAGCGGGGGTAGACAATGAGCAGTTCTTC.